Listed here is a single TCR beta chain. Its specificity is not known. Compared with germline, one end of the junction differs, possibly owing to a read error. This specimen belongs to a study of cytomegalovirus exposure and HLA in healthy donors. PCR employed 60 Vbeta and 13 Jbeta primers. Clones were sequenced by immunoSEQ multiplex PCR, and TCRdb holds only the in-frame ones, with some missing. The data hold fewer than 200,000 clones, with roughly 82% observed a single time. Study-wide findings and caveats: With high specificity and sensitivity, the classifier reportedly diagnosed cytomegalovirus status. Accurate prediction of HLA-A and HLA-B alleles (for most subjects) was reportedly achieved from TCR beta sequences.

The length of the CDR3 is 16 residues. Germline CDR1 is SGHNT and CDR2 is YYREEE (reference sequence). This sequence joins TRBV5-4 and TRBJ2-6, with D tentatively TRBD1 (5 bases). Sample: PBMCs. The TCR originated in a man aged 50 to 59 in good health and CMV-seropositive. Here the CDR3 reads CASSLTDHSGANGLTF. The CDR3 DNA is TGTGCCAGCAGCTTGACAGATCACTCTGGGGCCAACGGCCTGACTTTC.